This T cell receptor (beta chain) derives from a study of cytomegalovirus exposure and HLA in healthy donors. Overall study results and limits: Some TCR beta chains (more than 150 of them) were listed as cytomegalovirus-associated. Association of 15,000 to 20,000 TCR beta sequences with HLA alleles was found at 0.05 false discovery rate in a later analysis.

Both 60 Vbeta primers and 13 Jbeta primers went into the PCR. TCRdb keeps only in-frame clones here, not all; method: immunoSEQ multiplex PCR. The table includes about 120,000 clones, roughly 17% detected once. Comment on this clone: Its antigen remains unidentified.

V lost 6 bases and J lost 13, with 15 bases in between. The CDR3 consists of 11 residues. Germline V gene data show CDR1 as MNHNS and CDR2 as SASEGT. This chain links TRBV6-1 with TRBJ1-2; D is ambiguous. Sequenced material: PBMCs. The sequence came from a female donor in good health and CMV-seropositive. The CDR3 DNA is TGTGCCAGCAGCGTCTTGGGAGTCGGCACCTTC. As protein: CASSVLGVGTF.